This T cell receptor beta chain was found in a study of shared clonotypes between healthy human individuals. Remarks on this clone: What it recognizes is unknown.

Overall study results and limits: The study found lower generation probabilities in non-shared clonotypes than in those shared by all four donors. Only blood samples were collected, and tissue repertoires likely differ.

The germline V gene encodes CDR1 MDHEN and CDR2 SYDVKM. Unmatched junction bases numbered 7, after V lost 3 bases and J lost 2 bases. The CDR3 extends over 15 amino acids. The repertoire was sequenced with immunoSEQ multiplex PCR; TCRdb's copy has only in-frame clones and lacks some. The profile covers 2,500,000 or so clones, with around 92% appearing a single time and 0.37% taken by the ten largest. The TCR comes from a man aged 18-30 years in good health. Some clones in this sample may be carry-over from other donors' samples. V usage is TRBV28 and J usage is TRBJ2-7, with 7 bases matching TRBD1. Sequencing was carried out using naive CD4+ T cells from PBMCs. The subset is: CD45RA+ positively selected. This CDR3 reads CASSFAGTATYEQYF. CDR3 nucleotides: TGTGCCAGCAGTTTCGCCGGGACAGCAACCTACGAGCAGTACTTC.